The 10 T cell receptor beta chains given below trace back to one sample, sequenced in a study of T-cell reconstitution after alpha-beta-depleted transplantation in children (dated by TCRdb to 2015 to 2016). In light of the paper, this sample's treatment or condition label describes: allogeneic hematopoietic cell transplantation with graft depleted of TCRalphabeta T cells and CD19 B cells. The library was produced with PCR. Sequencing used an Illumina HiSeq 2500. To normalize quantification of the TCRbeta repertoire, the TCR libraries were built with molecular barcoding that relied on unique molecular identifiers. Starting from the raw public reads, TCRdb applied fastp trimming at Q25, assembled clones with MiXCR and retained in-frame beta chains. CDR3 protein sequences are deduplicated, and each keeps its most common genes and DNA. Present in this sample are just under 350,000 distinct CDR3 sequences, 15% to 20% of which were seen just once. The ten largest clones take up around 41% of the sample.

This specimen was PBMCs, mostly from graft donor cells, taken 360 days after TCRalphabeta/CD19-depleted stem cell transplant. The receptors shown here come from a male patient under 10 years old who had a stem cell transplant for acute lymphoblastic leukemia, so the T cells may come from the graft donor.

The CDR3, as DNA: TGTGCCAGCAGTGAAACTAGCCCCGCGGGCAATGAGCAGTTCTTC. Translation: CASSETSPAGNEQFF. This rearrangement joins TRBV25-1 to TRBJ2-1; D possibly corresponds to TRBD2 (6 bases). Trimming shortened V by 2 bases and J by 6 bases, and 14 bases separated the two germline ends. Germline CDR1 MGHDK, CDR2 SYGVNS. The length of the CDR3 is 15 residues.

V usage is TRBV5-5 and J usage is TRBJ2-3; D may be TRBD2 (5 bases). This CDR3 spans 16 amino acids. Trimming took off 2 bases at V and 0 bases at J, with 13 bases between the two ends. Germline V lookup: CDR1 SGHKS, CDR2 YYEKEE (reference sequence). The CDR3 nucleotides are TGTGCCAGCAGCTTTACGGAGAGGGAGAGCACAGATACGCAGTATTTT. Translating gives CASSFTERESTDTQYF.

This clonotype turned up a few times. An end of the junction differs from the germline gene, which may be a read error. The V and J genes are TRBV19 and TRBJ2-1, with TRBD1 matching 11 bases. Germline CDR1 is LNHDA and CDR2 is SQIVND (reference sequence). CDR3 length equals 15 residues. The CDR3 nucleotides read TGTGCCAGTAGCATAGGGACAGGGGGCTACAATGAGCAGTTCTTC. As protein: CASSIGTGGYNEQFF. The complete variable domain, with remaining parts taken from reference TRBV19 and TRBJ2-1, reads DGGITQSPKYLFRKEGQNVTLSCEQNLNHDAMYWYRQDPGQGLRLIYYSQIVNDFQKGDIAEGYSVSREKKESFPLTVTSAQKNPTAFYLCASSIGTGGYNEQFFGPGTRLTVL.

This clonotype has just a few counts. The J gene is TRBJ2-5, the V gene TRBV6-5; D is uncertain. Germline V gives CDR1 MNHEY, CDR2 SVGAGI. The V end was cut by 0 bases, the J end by 5 bases, with 13 bases between. The CDR3 extends over 15 amino acids. CDR3: CASSYSSQRRETQYF. The CDR3 DNA reads TGTGCCAGCAGTTACTCGAGTCAGAGACGGGAGACCCAGTACTTC.

This clonotype has just a few counts. V usage is TRBV6-2 or TRBV6-3 and J usage is TRBJ2-3; possible D gene TRBD2, 6 bases. V shed 8 bases and J shed 0 bases, with 12 bases lying between them. This CDR3 has 14 residues. Germline CDR1 reads MNHEY; CDR2 reads SVGEGT. CDR3 residues: CASFTSGSTDTQYF. The CDR3 DNA reads as TGTGCCAGCTTTACCAGCGGGAGCACAGATACGCAGTATTTT.

This clonotype occurred a few times. The chain employs TRBV5-1 and TRBJ1-1; TRBD1 matches at 8 bases. The CDR3 loop spans 14 amino acids. Trimming took 3 bases from V and 5 from J; bases not matched to a gene: 6. Germline V gene sequence: CDR1 SGHRS, CDR2 YFSETQ. CDR3 bases: TGCGCCAGCAGCTCGACAGGGGTGTGGACTGAAGCTTTCTTT. Protein: CASSSTGVWTEAFF.

The chain uses TRBV4-1 and TRBJ2-3; D not resolved. Germline CDR1 MGHRA, CDR2 YSYEKL. V lost 3 bases and J lost 4, with 8 bases in between. The CDR3 extends over 13 amino acids. Here the CDR3 DNA reads TGCGCCAGCAGCCACGAGGCCCCAGATACGCAGTATTTT. Translation: CASSHEAPDTQYF.

This clonotype was seen a few times. V is TRBV14 and J is TRBJ2-1, with 10 nucleotides matching TRBD2. In germline, CDR1 is SGHDN, CDR2 FVKESK. The CDR3 is made up of 17 amino acids. Trimming at V came to 1 base and at J to 9 bases, leaving 12 bases not matched to a gene. CDR3 in DNA: TGTGCCAGCAGCCAAGCAAGAGAACTAGCGGGATGGAGTGAGCAGTTCTTC. Translated: CASSQARELAGWSEQFF.

This clonotype was counted only a few times. DNA of the CDR3: TGTGCCAGCAGTTTATGGTACACTAACTACGAGCAGTACTTC. This gives the protein CASSLWYTNYEQYF. The V call is TRBV27, the J call TRBJ2-7; D ambiguous. The germline gives CDR1 MNHEY, CDR2 SMNVEV (reference sequence). Deletions cut 1 base from V and 3 bases from J, with 10 bases between. This CDR3 is 14 amino acids long.

This clonotype is a singleton in its sample. Written as DNA, the CDR3 is TGTGCCAGCAGCTCCCGGGACAGCTTATTCACCGGGGAGCTGTTTTTT. Its protein is CASSSRDSLFTGELFF. This chain connects TRBV7-9 to TRBJ2-2; TRBD1 agrees at 7 bases. The CDR3 totals 16 residues. Trimming took 4 bases from V and 4 from J; bases not matched to a gene: 9. Germline V gives CDR1 SEHNR, CDR2 FQNEAQ (reference sequence).